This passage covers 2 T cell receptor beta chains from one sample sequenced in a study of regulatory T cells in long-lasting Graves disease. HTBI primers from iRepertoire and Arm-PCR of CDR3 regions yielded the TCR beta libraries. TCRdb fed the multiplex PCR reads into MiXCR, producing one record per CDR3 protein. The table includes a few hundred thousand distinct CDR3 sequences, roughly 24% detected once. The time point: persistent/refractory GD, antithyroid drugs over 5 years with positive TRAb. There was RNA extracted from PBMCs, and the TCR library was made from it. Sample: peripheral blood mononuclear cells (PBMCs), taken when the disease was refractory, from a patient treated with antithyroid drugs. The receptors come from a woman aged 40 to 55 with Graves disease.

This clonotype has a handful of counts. The CDR3 reads CASTNRNTGELFF. CDR3 nucleotide sequence: TGCGCCAGCACAAACAGGAACACCGGGGAGCTGTTTTTT. This chain links TRBV5-1 with TRBJ2-2; D unclear. Per germline, CDR1 SGHRS and CDR2 YFSETQ. The CDR3 runs 13 residues. Trimming shortened V by 6 bases and J by 1 base, and 7 bases separated the two germline ends. The full variable domain, in which reference TRBV5-1 and TRBJ2-2 provide the parts outside the CDR3, is KAGVTQTPRYLIKTRGQQVTLSCSPISGHRSVSWYQQTPGQGLQFLFEYFSETQRNKGNFPGRFSGRQFSNSRSEMNVSTLELGDSALYLCASTNRNTGELFFGEGSRLTVL.

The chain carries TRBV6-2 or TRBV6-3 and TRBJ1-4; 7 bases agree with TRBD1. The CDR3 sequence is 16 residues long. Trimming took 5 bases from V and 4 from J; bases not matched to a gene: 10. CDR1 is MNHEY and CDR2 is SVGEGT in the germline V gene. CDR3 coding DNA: TGTGCCAGCAGTGAAGGGGTCGGGACAGATAATGAAAAACTGTTTTTT. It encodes CASSEGVGTDNEKLFF.